This TCR beta chain was found in a study of T-cell reconstitution after alpha-beta-depleted transplantation in children. V gave up 3 bases and J gave up 8 bases, with 16 bases separating them. The CDR3 sequence is 15 residues long. During its preparation, the TCRbeta library received unique molecular identifiers. TCRdb reprocessed the PCR reads with MiXCR, giving one entry per CDR3 protein. The table lists nearly 200,000 distinct CDR3 sequences, around 5.9% of them singletons. This clonotype was observed many times. The sample was PBMCs, taken before TCRalphabeta/CD19-depleted stem cell transplant. This TCR derives from a girl under two years old with combined immunodeficiency, due to receive a stem cell transplant. The genes are TRBV12-3 or TRBV12-4 and TRBJ1-4; TRBD1 is a possible D gene (5 bases). The CDR3 region is CASSLAPVGREKLFF. The CDR3 DNA reads as TGTGCCAGCAGTTTGGCCCCCGTGGGGCGGGAAAAACTGTTTTTT.